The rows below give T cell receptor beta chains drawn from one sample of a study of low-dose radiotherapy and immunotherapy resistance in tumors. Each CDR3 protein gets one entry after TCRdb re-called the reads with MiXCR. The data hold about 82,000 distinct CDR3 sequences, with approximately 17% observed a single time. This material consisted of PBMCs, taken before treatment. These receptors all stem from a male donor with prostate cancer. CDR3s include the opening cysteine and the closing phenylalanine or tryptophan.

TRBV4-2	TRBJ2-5	CASSQGTGGETQYF
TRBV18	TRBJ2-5	CASSPLGVQETQYF
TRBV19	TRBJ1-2	CASSFQTGSKYGYTF
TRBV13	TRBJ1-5	CASSLRSGQPQHF
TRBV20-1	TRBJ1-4	CSAGQGVREKLFF
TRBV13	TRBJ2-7	CASSLKSGYSGFDEQYF
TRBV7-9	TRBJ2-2	CASSGPRGPGELFF
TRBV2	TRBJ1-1	CASKRAADPNTEAFF
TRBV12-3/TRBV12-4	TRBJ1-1	CASRLDRDHTEAFF
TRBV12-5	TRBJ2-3	CASGLVLPTDTQYF
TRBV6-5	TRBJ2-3	CASSYSSGVSDTQYF
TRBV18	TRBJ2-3	CASSPTSDRTDTQYF
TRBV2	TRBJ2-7	CASSERLAVSYEQYF
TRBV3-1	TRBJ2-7	CASSQGIYEQYF
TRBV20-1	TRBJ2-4	CSGQLGGGATNIQYF
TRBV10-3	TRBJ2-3	CAISVETSPTDTQYF
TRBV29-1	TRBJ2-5	CSALGVAETQYF
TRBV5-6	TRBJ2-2	CASSLDGRNTGELFF
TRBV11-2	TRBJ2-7	CASSGSETYEQYF
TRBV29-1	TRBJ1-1	CSIQRTGVNTEAFF